The entry below gives a single T cell receptor beta chain sequence along with its context. These data belong to a study of T cell responses to AZD1222 COVID-19 vaccine. The germline V and J ends were trimmed by 8 bases and 6 bases, with 20 bases remaining between them. Germline loops: CDR1 SNHLY, CDR2 FYNNEI. The CDR3 sequence is 14 residues long. Sequenced by immunoSEQ multiplex PCR; TCRdb stores in-frame clones only, minus some. The table has some 150,000 clones, around nine tenths seen once. This rearrangement joins TRBV2 to TRBJ2-7; D gene ambiguous. The input for sequencing was peripheral blood, taken after recovery from COVID-19. This receptor was identified in an adult who had recovered from COVID-19. The CDR3 DNA sequence: TGTGCCAGCCAGGAGACCCTAGAGTATGTCGAGCAGTACTTC. Translated, it gives CASQETLEYVEQYF. Filled out from reference TRBV2 and TRBJ2-7, the complete variable domain reads EPEVTQTPSHQVTQMGQEVILRCVPISNHLYFYWYRQILGQKVEFLVSFYNNEISEKSEIFDDQFSVERPDGSNFTLKIRSTKLEDSAMYFCASQETLEYVEQYFGPGTRLTVT.